This TCR beta chain was sequenced for a study of blood T cell repertoires in COVID-19. Study summary: The study drew acute and convalescent COVID-19 samples from the United States, Italy and Spain. PBMCs, B-cell-depleted T cells, or T cells provided the cDNA or gDNA that made up the material.

This CDR3 has 15 amino acids. In germline, CDR1 is MNHEY, CDR2 SVGAGI. Trimming pared 6 bases from V and 1 base from J, leaving 15 bases between. Per the original data handling: Amplification with reference gene primers provided the estimates of nucleated cell counts. Generated by immunoSEQ multiplex PCR, the TCRdb table keeps only in-frame clones and is missing some. V, J and clone size are those of that table, while D and trimming were read from the DNA. The sample shows about 100,000 clones, approximately 91% of them seen only once. The specimen was peripheral blood. V gene TRBV6-5 combines with J gene TRBJ2-5; tentatively, D is TRBD2 (5 bases). The receptor was isolated from a man aged 50 to 59 with active COVID-19. CDR3 bases: TGTGCCAGCAGCCTCAGTCACGGAGGCCAAGAGACCCAGTACTTC. Protein product: CASSLSHGGQETQYF.